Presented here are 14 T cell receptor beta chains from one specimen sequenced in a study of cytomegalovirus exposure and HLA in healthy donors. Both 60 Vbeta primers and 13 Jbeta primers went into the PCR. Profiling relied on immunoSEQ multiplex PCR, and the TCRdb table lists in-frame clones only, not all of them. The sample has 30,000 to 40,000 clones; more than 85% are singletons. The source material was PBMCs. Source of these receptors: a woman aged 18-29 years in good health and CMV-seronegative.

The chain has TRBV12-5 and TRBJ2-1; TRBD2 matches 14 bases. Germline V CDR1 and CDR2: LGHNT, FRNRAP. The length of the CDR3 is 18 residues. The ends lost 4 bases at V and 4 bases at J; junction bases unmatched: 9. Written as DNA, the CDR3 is TGTGCTAGTGGTTCCGGGACTAGCGGGAGAGAATTGTACAATGAGCAGTTCTTC. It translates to CASGSGTSGRELYNEQFF.

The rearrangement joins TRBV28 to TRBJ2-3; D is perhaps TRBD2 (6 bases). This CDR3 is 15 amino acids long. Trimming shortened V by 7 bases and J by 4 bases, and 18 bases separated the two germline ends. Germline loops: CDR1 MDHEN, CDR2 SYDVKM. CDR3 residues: CASTGTYHRADTQYF. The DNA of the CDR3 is TGTGCCAGCACCGGGACTTACCACCGGGCAGATACGCAGTATTTT.

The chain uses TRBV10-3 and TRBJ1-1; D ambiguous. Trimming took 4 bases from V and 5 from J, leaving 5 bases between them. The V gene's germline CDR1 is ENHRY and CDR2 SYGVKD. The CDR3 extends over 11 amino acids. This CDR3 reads CAISGGTEAFF. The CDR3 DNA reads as TGTGCCATCAGTGGCGGAACTGAAGCTTTCTTT.

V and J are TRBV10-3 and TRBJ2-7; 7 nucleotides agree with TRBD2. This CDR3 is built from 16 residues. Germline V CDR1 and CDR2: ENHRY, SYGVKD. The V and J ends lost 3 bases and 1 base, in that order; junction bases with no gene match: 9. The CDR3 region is CAISDGSAGASYEQYF. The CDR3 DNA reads TGTGCCATCAGTGACGGTTCTGCGGGAGCGTCCTACGAGCAGTACTTC.

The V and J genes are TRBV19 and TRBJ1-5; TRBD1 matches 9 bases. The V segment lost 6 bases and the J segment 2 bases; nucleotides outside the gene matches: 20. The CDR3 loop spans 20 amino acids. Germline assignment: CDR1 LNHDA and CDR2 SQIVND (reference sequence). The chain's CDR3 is CASSRRGQGTVPAGNQPQHF. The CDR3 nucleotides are TGTGCCAGTAGCCGCCGGGGACAGGGCACCGTCCCGGCGGGCAATCAGCCCCAGCATTTT. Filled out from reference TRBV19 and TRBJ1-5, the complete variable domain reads DGGITQSPKYLFRKEGQNVTLSCEQNLNHDAMYWYRQDPGQGLRLIYYSQIVNDFQKGDIAEGYSVSREKKESFPLTVTSAQKNPTAFYLCASSRRGQGTVPAGNQPQHFGDGTRLSIL.

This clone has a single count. The CDR3 sequence: CASRSGARLHEQYF. CDR3 bases: TGTGCCAGCAGGTCGGGAGCGCGGCTCCACGAGCAGTACTTC. The chain employs TRBV5-6 and TRBJ2-7; a possible D gene is TRBD2 (6 bases). Germline loops: CDR1 SGHDT, CDR2 YYEEEE. Trimming removed 5 bases at V and 5 bases at J, with 17 bases between. This CDR3 is 14 amino acids long.

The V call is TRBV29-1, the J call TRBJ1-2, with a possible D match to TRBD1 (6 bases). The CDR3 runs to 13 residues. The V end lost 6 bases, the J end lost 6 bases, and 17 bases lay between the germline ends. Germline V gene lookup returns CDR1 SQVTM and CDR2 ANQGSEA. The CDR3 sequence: CSVEPQDRHGYTF. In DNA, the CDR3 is TGCAGCGTGGAACCCCAAGACAGGCATGGCTACACCTTC.

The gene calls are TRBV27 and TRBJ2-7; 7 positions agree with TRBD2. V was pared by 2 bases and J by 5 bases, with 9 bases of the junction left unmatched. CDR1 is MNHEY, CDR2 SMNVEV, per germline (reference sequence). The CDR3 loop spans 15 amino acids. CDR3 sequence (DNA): TGTGCCAGCAGTTTACGACGCGGGAGCAAGGACGAGCAGTACTTC. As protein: CASSLRRGSKDEQYF.

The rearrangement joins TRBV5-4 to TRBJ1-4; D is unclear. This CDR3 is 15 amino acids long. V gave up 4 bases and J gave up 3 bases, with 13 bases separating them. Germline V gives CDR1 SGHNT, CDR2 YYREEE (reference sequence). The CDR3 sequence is CASSDVSTPNEKLFF. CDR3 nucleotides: TGTGCCAGCAGCGACGTGTCGACACCTAATGAAAAACTGTTTTTT.

CDR3: CASSQDPRNTEAFF. The CDR3 DNA is TGTGCCAGCAGCCAAGATCCTAGGAACACTGAAGCTTTCTTT. The chain couples TRBV4-2 to TRBJ1-1; D uncertain. Germline loops: CDR1 LGHNA, CDR2 YNFKEQ. CDR3 length: 14 residues. V shed 0 bases and J shed 1 base, with 6 bases lying between them.

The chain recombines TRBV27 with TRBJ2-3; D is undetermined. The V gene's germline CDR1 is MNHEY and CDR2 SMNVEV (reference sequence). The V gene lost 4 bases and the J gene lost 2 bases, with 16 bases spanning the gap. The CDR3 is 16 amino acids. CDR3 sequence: CASSYRATVDTDTQYF. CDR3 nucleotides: TGTGCCAGCAGTTATCGCGCAACGGTCGACACAGATACGCAGTATTTT.

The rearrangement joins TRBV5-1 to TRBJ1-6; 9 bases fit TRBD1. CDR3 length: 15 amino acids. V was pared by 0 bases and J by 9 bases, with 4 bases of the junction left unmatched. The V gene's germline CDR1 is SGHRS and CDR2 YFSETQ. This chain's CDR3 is CASSLEGQGSSPLHF. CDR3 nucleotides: TGCGCCAGCAGCTTGGAGGGACAGGGAAGTTCACCCCTCCACTTT.

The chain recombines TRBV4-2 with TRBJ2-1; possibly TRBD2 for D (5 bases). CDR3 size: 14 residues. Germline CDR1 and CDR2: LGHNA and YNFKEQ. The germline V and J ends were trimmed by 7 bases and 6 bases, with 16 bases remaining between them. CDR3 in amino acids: CASNILPGINEQFF. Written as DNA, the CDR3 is TGTGCCAGCAATATTCTCCCGGGAATCAATGAGCAGTTCTTC.

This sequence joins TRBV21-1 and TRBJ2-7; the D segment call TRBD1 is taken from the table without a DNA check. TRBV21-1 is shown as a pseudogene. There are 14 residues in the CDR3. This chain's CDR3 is CASSKRDTPYEQYF. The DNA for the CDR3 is TGTGCCAGCAGCAAACGGGACACCCCCTACGAGCAGTACTTC.